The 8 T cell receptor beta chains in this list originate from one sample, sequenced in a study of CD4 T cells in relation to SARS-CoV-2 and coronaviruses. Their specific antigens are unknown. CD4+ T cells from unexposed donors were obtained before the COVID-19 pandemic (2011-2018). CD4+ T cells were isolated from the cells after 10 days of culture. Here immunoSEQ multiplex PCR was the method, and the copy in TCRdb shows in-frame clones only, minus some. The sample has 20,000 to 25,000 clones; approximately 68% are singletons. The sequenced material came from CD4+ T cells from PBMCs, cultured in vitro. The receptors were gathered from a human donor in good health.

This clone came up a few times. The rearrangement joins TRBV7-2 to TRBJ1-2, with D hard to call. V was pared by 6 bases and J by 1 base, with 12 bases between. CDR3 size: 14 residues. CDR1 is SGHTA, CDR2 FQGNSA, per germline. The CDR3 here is CASSSPGHNYGYTF. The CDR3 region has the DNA TGTGCCAGCAGTTCTCCGGGCCATAACTATGGCTACACCTTC. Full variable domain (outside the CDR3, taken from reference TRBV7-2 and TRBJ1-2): GAGVSQSPSNKVTEKGKDVELRCDPISGHTALYWYRQSLGQGLEFLIYFQGNSAPDKSGLPSDRFSAERTGGSVSTLTIQRTQQEDSAVYLCASSSPGHNYGYTFGSGTRLTVV.

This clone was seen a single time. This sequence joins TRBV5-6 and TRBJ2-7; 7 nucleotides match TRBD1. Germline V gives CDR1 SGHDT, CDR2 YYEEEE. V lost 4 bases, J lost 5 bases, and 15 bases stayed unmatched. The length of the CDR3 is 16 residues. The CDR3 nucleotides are TGTGCCAGCAGCCAGATCGCCACGATACAGGGGCACGAGCAGTACTTC. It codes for CASSQIATIQGHEQYF.

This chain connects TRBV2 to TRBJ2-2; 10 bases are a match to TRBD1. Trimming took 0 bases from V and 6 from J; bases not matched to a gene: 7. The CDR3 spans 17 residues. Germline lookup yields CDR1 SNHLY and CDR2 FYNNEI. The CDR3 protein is CASSEAGGTGVAGELFF. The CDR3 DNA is TGTGCCAGCAGTGAAGCTGGCGGGACAGGGGTCGCCGGGGAGCTGTTTTTT.

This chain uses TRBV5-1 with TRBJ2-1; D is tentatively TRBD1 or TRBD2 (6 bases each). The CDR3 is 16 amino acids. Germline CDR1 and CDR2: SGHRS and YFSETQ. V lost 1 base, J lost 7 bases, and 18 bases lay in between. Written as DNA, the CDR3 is TGCGCCAGCAGCTTGTTAGTAGGGGGGCCCGAGAATGAGCAGTTCTTC. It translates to CASSLLVGGPENEQFF.

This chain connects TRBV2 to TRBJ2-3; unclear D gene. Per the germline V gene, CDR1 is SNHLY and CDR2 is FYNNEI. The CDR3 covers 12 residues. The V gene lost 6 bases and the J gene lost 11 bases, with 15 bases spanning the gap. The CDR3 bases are TGTGCCAGCAGCCCCTCAGGTACTGTGCAGTATTTT. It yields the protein CASSPSGTVQYF.

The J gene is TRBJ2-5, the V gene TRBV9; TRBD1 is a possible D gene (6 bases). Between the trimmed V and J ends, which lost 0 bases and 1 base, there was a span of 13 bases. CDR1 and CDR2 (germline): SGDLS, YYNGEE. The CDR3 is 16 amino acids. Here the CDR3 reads CASSVAAGAAQETQYF. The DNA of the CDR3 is TGTGCCAGCAGCGTAGCGGCAGGGGCGGCCCAAGAGACCCAGTACTTC.

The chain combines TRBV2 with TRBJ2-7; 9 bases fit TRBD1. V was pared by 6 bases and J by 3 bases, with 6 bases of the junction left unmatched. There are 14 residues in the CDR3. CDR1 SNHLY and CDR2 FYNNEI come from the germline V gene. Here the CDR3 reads CASREGQGGYEQYF. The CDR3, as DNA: TGTGCCAGCAGGGAGGGACAGGGCGGCTACGAGCAGTACTTC.

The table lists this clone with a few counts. This CDR3 reads CASKPPGDRNEQYF. The CDR3 nucleotides read TGCGCCAGCAAGCCCCCCGGGGACCGGAACGAGCAGTACTTC. The chain links TRBV5-1 to TRBJ2-7, with D possibly being TRBD1 or TRBD2 (5 bases each). The V gene lost 6 bases and the J gene lost 5 bases, with 18 bases spanning the gap. The length of the CDR3 is 14 residues. Looked up from germline, CDR1 is SGHRS and CDR2 is YFSETQ. Full variable domain (rest looked up from reference TRBV5-1 and TRBJ2-7): KAGVTQTPRYLIKTRGQQVTLSCSPISGHRSVSWYQQTPGQGLQFLFEYFSETQRNKGNFPGRFSGRQFSNSRSEMNVSTLELGDSALYLCASKPPGDRNEQYFGPGTRLTVT.